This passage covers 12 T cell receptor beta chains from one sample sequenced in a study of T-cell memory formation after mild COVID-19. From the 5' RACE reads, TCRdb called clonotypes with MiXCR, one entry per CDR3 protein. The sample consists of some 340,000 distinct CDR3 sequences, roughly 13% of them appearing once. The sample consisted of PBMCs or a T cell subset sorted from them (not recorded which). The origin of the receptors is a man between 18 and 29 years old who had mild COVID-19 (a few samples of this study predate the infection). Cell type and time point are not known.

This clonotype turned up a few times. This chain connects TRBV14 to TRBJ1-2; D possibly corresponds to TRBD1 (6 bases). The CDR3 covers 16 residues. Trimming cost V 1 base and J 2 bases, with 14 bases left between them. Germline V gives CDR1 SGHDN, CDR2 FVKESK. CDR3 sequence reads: CASSQVTAGTNYGYTF. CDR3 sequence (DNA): TGTGCCAGCAGCCAAGTGACGGCAGGGACAAACTATGGCTACACCTTC. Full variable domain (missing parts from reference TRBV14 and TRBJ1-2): EAGVTQFPSHSVIEKGQTVTLRCDPISGHDNLYWYRRVMGKEIKFLLHFVKESKQDESGMPNNRFLAERTGGTYSTLKVQPAELEDSGVYFCASSQVTAGTNYGYTFGSGTRLTVV.

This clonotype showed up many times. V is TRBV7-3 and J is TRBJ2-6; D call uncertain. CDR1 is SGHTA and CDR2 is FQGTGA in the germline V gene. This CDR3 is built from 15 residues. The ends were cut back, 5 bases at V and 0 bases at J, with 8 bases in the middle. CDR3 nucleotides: TGTGCCAGCAGCCGATCGCGCTCTGGGGCCAACGTCCTGACTTTC. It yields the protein CASSRSRSGANVLTF. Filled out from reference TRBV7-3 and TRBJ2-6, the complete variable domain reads GAGVSQTPSNKVTEKGKYVELRCDPISGHTALYWYRQSLGQGPEFLIYFQGTGAADDSGLPNDRFFAVRPEGSVSTLKIQRTERGDSAVYLCASSRSRSGANVLTFGAGSRLTVL.

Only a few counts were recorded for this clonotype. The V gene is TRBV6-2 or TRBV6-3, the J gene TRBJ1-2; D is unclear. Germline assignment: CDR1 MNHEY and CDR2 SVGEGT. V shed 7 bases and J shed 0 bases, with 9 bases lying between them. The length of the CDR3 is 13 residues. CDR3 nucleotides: TGTGCCAGCACCCGGACGGCTAACTATGGCTACACCTTC. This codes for CASTRTANYGYTF.

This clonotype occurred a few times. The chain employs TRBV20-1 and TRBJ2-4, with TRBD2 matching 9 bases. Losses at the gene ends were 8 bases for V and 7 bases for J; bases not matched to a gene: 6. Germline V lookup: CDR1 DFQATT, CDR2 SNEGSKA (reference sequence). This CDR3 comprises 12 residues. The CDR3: CSLAGEGNIQYF. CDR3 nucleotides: TGCAGTTTAGCGGGGGAAGGTAACATTCAGTACTTC.

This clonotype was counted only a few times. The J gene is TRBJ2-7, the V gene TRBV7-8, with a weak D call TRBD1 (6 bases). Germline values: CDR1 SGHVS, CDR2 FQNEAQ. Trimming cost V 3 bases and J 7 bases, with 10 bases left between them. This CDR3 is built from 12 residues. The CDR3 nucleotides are TGTGCCAGCAGCTTTTACACAGGGGAGCAGTACTTC. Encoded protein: CASSFYTGEQYF.

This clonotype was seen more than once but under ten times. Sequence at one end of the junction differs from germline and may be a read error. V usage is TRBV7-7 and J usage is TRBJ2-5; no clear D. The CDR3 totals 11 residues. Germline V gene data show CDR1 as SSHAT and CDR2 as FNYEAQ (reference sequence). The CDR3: CASSLGGAQYF. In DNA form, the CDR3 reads TGTGCTAGCAGCTTAGGTGGGGCCCAGTACTTC. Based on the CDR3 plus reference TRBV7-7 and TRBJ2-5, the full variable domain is GAGVSQSPRYKVTKRGQDVTLRCDPISSHATLYWYQQALGQGPEFLTYFNYEAQPDKSGLPSDRFSAERPEGSISTLTIQRTEQRDSAMYRCASSLGGAQYFGPGTRLLVL.

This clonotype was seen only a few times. DNA of the CDR3: TGTGCCAGCAGTTGGGCCGGGACAGGGGACTACGAGCAGTACTTC. It specifies CASSWAGTGDYEQYF. The chain couples TRBV12-3 or TRBV12-4 to TRBJ2-7, with TRBD1 matching over 10 bases. The CDR3 is 15 amino acids. The V gene end was trimmed by 4 bases and the J gene end by 3 bases; junction bases not matched to a gene: 6.

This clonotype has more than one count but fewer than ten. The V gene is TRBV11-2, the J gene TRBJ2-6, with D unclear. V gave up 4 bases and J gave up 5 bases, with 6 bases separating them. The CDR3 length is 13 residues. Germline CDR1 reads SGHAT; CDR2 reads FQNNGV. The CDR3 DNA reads TGTGCCAGCAGCTCCGTCTGGGCCAACGTCCTGACTTTC. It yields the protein CASSSVWANVLTF.

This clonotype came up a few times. In nucleotides, the CDR3 is TGTGCCAGCAGCCCTCGACTAGCGGGGTACAATGAGCAGTTCTTC. Translating it yields CASSPRLAGYNEQFF. This chain links TRBV7-8 with TRBJ2-1; TRBD2 agrees at 11 bases. Germline CDR1 is SGHVS and CDR2 is FQNEAQ. V shed 5 bases and J 4 bases; nucleotides not matched to a gene: 4. This CDR3 region has 15 residues.

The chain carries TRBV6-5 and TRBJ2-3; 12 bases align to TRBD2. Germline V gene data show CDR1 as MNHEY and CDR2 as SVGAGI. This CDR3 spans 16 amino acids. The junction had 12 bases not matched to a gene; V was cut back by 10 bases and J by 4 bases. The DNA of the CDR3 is TGTGCCACCTGGAGACTAGCGGGGGTCATCCCAGATACGCAGTATTTT. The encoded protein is CATWRLAGVIPDTQYF.

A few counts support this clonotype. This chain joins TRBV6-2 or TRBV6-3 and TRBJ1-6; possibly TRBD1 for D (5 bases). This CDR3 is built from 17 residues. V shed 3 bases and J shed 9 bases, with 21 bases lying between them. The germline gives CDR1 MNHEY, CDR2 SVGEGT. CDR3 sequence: CASSYRSPGRLGSPLHF. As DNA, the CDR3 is TGTGCCAGCAGTTATCGATCGCCAGGGAGGCTCGGTTCACCCCTCCACTTT.

The CDR3 spells CAISVFLDSYNEQFF. CDR3 DNA: TGTGCCATCAGTGTCTTCCTCGATTCCTACAATGAGCAGTTCTTC. The chain uses TRBV10-3 and TRBJ2-1; D not resolved. CDR3 length equals 15 residues. The germline V gene has CDR1 ENHRY and CDR2 SYGVKD. The V end lost 4 bases, the J end lost 1 base, and 11 bases lay between the germline ends.